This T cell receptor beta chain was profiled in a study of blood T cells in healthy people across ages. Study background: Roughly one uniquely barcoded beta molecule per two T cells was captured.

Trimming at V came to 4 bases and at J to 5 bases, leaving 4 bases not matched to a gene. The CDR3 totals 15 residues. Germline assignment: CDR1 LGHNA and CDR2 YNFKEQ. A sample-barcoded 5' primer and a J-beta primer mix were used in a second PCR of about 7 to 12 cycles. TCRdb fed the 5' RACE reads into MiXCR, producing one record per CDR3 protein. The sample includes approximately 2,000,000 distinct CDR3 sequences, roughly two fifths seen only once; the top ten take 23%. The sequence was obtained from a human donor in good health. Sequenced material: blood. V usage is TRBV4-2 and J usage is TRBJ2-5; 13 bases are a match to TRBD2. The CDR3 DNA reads TGTGCCAGCAGCCCGCCGACTAGCGGGGGGGAGACCCAGTACTTC. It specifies CASSPPTSGGETQYF.